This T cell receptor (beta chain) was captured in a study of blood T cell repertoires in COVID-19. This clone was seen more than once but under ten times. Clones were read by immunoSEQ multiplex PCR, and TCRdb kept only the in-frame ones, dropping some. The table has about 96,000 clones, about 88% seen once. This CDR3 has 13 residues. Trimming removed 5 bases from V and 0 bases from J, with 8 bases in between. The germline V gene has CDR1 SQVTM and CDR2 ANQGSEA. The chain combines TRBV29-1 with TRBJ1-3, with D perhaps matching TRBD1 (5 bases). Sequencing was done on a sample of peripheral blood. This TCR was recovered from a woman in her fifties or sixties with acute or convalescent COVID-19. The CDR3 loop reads CSVLQVSGNTIYF. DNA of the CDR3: TGCAGCGTTTTACAGGTCTCTGGAAACACCATATATTTT.